These 32 T cell receptor beta chains came from one sample sequenced in a study of CD8 T cells in ankylosing spondylitis. Each CDR3 protein gets one entry after TCRdb re-called the 5' RACE reads with MiXCR. The data show tens of thousands of distinct CDR3 sequences, with 7.2% seen just once and under 12% held by the top ten. Sequencing input: blood, either unsorted or a sorted T cell fraction (not recorded which). These receptors were collected from a male donor with ankylosing spondylitis or in good health (not recorded which).

The sample holds many counts of this clonotype. This chain uses TRBV20-1 with TRBJ2-1, with 10 bases fitting TRBD2. After removal of 2 bases from V and 2 bases from J, the junction contained 9 bases not matched to a gene. Germline V lookup: CDR1 DFQATT, CDR2 SNEGSKA (reference sequence). The CDR3 is made up of 17 amino acids. For the CDR3, the DNA is TGCAGTGCTAGAACACCTCTAGCGGGAGAGACCTACAATGAGCAGTTCTTC. The encoded protein is CSARTPLAGETYNEQFF.

This clonotype was counted at least ten times. This chain joins TRBV7-9 and TRBJ2-1; TRBD1 is a possible D gene (5 bases). CDR1 is SEHNR, CDR2 FQNEAQ, per germline (reference sequence). The CDR3 spans 14 residues. The V end was cut by 1 base, the J end by 4 bases, with 8 bases between. CDR3 region: CASSLGGSYNEQFF. In DNA, the CDR3 is TGTGCCAGCAGCTTAGGGGGCAGTTACAATGAGCAGTTCTTC.

The chain carries TRBV4-2 and TRBJ1-6; D is perhaps TRBD1 (5 bases). Per germline, CDR1 LGHNA and CDR2 YNFKEQ. Trimming cost V 8 bases and J 0 bases, with 17 bases left between them. The CDR3 runs to 17 residues. The CDR3 DNA follows: TGTGCCAGCGGCCCGGGGCTCCTCTGCTCCTATAATTCACCCCTCCACTTT. Translation: CASGPGLLCSYNSPLHF.

This clonotype was counted many times. The rearrangement joins TRBV24-1 to TRBJ2-1; 8 bases are shared with TRBD2. Germline V gene sequence: CDR1 KGHDR, CDR2 SFDVKD. The V and J ends lost 3 bases and 1 base, in that order; junction bases with no gene match: 10. The length of the CDR3 is 18 residues. CDR3: CATSDPNPSGGSYNEQFF. CDR3 in DNA: TGTGCCACCAGTGATCCTAACCCAAGCGGGGGTTCCTACAATGAGCAGTTCTTC.

The rearrangement links TRBV6-2 or TRBV6-3 to TRBJ2-2; 8 positions agree with TRBD2. The junction had 7 bases not matched to a gene; V was cut back by 6 bases and J by 1 base. The germline gives CDR1 MNHEY, CDR2 SVGEGT. The CDR3 consists of 16 residues. Here the CDR3 DNA reads TGTGCCAGCAGCTCCTTCAGCGGGAGGAACACCGGGGAGCTGTTTTTT. This encodes CASSSFSGRNTGELFF.

This clonotype occurred many times. The rearrangement uses TRBV12-3 or TRBV12-4 and TRBJ2-1; perhaps D is TRBD1 or TRBD2 (5 bases each). The CDR3 contains 14 residues. Deletions cut 3 bases from V and 2 bases from J, with 8 bases between. CDR3 DNA: TGTGCCAGCAGTTTGACGGGACCCTACAATGAGCAGTTCTTC. Translating it yields CASSLTGPYNEQFF.

This clonotype was counted at least ten times. DNA for the CDR3: TGCAGCGTGGGGGTCTGGACAAACGAGCAGTACTTC. Encoded protein: CSVGVWTNEQYF. The chain recombines TRBV29-1 with TRBJ2-7, with D perhaps TRBD1 or TRBD2 (5 bases each). V shed 6 bases and J shed 5 bases, with 14 bases lying between them. The V gene's germline CDR1 is SQVTM and CDR2 ANQGSEA. The CDR3 extends over 12 amino acids.

This clonotype was observed a few times. CDR3 coding DNA: TGTGCCAGCGTCGGAATTAGCAATCAGCCCCAGCATTTT. It is translated as CASVGISNQPQHF. This chain joins TRBV6-6 and TRBJ1-5, with D unclear. Trimming left V 8 bases short and J 0 bases short, with 8 bases between. CDR1 is MNHNY, CDR2 SVGAGI, per germline (reference sequence). The length of the CDR3 is 13 residues.

This clonotype showed up many times. The chain carries TRBV30 and TRBJ2-7; D may match TRBD1 or TRBD2 (5 bases each). V lost 8 bases, J lost 9 bases, and 14 bases lay in between. CDR3 length equals 10 residues. Germline CDR1 reads GTSNPN; CDR2 reads SVGIG (reference sequence). Here the CDR3 DNA reads TGTGCCGGGGGAGTGGCCCGGCAGTACTTC. This translates into CAGGVARQYF.

This clonotype was counted at least ten times. The chain uses TRBV28 and TRBJ2-2; no reliable D call. CDR3 size: 14 residues. Trimming shortened V by 6 bases and J by 2 bases, and 10 bases separated the two germline ends. Germline V lookup: CDR1 MDHEN, CDR2 SYDVKM. CDR3 sequence: CASSQPPNTGELFF. In nucleotides, the CDR3 is TGTGCCAGCAGCCAACCACCCAACACCGGGGAGCTGTTTTTT.

This clonotype was counted many times. The chain recombines TRBV15 with TRBJ2-1; 7 nucleotides match TRBD2. The germline gives CDR1 LNHNV, CDR2 YYDKDF (reference sequence). This CDR3 contains 15 residues. The junction had 7 bases not matched to a gene; V was cut back by 5 bases and J by 3 bases. For the CDR3, the DNA is TGTGCCACCAGCTATGGATCTAGCGGCTACAATGAGCAGTTCTTC. This gives the protein CATSYGSSGYNEQFF.

This clonotype was observed a handful of times. The chain combines TRBV5-5 with TRBJ2-7, with 8 bases aligning to TRBD2. Trimming cost V 2 bases and J 5 bases; bases outside gene matches: 9. In germline, CDR1 is SGHKS, CDR2 YYEKEE (reference sequence). The CDR3 covers 15 residues. The CDR3 nucleotides are TGTGCCAGCAGCTTTGACGGGAGGGCCATCGACGAGCAGTACTTC. This codes for CASSFDGRAIDEQYF.

The table lists this clonotype with many counts. V is TRBV5-1 and J is TRBJ2-1, with TRBD2 identical over 7 bases. V gave up 1 base and J gave up 9 bases; unmatched junction bases: 19. CDR1 is SGHRS, CDR2 YFSETQ, per germline. This CDR3 comprises 18 residues. The CDR3 DNA sequence: TGCGCCAGCAGCTTGAGGGTCTCGGGGACTACGACCGGAAGTGAGCAGTTCTTC. As protein: CASSLRVSGTTTGSEQFF.

This clonotype came up many times. This chain joins TRBV5-1 and TRBJ2-4, with 7 bases that match TRBD2. The CDR3 sequence is 16 residues long. Germline V gene lookup returns CDR1 SGHRS and CDR2 YFSETQ. The V segment lost 7 bases and the J segment 2 bases; nucleotides outside the gene matches: 12. The DNA of the CDR3 is TGCGCCAGCTGGCCAAGCGGGGAGAGGACCAAAAACATTCAGTACTTC. Its translation: CASWPSGERTKNIQYF.

This clonotype was detected many times. The CDR3 DNA reads as TGTGCCAGCAGTGGCGACAGGGTCCAAGAGACCCAGTACTTC. This translates into CASSGDRVQETQYF. V is TRBV25-1 and J is TRBJ2-5, with TRBD1 identical over 7 bases. CDR1 and CDR2 from the germline V gene are MGHDK and SYGVNS. The CDR3 runs to 14 residues. The J segment lost 1 base and the V segment lost 4 bases, leaving 3 bases of the junction unmatched. Variable domain in full (rest from reference TRBV25-1 and TRBJ2-5): EADIYQTPRYLVIGTGKKITLECSQTMGHDKMYWYQQDPGMELHLIHYSYGVNSTEKGDLSSESTVSRIRTEHFPLTLESARPSHTSQYLCASSGDRVQETQYFGPGTRLLVL.

This clonotype was seen repeatedly, ten times or more. The chain has TRBV29-1 and TRBJ2-6; D is ambiguous. CDR1 is SQVTM, CDR2 ANQGSEA, per germline. V was clipped by 4 bases and J by 0 bases, with 4 bases between them. This CDR3 contains 13 residues. The CDR3 protein is CSVVPSGANVLTF. DNA for the CDR3: TGCAGCGTTGTCCCCTCTGGGGCCAACGTCCTGACTTTC.

Many counts were recorded for this clonotype. This rearrangement joins TRBV12-3 or TRBV12-4 to TRBJ2-1, with 10 bases identical to TRBD2. V trimming: 5 bases; J trimming: 0 bases; junction bases outside the gene matches: 13. The CDR3 is made up of 19 amino acids. The DNA of the CDR3 is TGTGCCAGCAGTCCGGCTAGCGGGAGATCCTCGAGCTCCTACAATGAGCAGTTCTTC. Translated, it gives CASSPASGRSSSSYNEQFF.

This clonotype showed up just a few times. The CDR3 DNA sequence: TGTGCCAGCAGCTTAATGAACACTGAAGCTTTCTTT. This encodes CASSLMNTEAFF. This chain links TRBV7-9 with TRBJ1-1; D gene ambiguous. Germline assignment: CDR1 SEHNR and CDR2 FQNEAQ (reference sequence). Trimming took off 2 bases at V and 0 bases at J, with 1 base between the two ends. This CDR3 region has 12 residues.

This clonotype was seen ten or more times. The chain couples TRBV6-6 to TRBJ2-2; no clear D gene. The CDR3 consists of 13 residues. Germline V gene data show CDR1 as MNHNY and CDR2 as SVGAGI (reference sequence). Trimming took off 5 bases at V and 0 bases at J, with 4 bases between the two ends. CDR3 nucleotides: TGTGCCAGCAGTCCCGCGAACACCGGGGAGCTGTTTTTT. This translates into CASSPANTGELFF.

This clonotype was seen ten or more times. J is TRBJ2-3 and V is TRBV10-3, with 9 bases lining up with TRBD2. The CDR3 loop spans 17 amino acids. Germline V gene lookup returns CDR1 ENHRY and CDR2 SYGVKD. J was trimmed by 0 bases and V by 0 bases; bases with no gene match: 4. The CDR3: CAISESGSGRSTDTQYF. Here the CDR3 DNA reads TGTGCCATCAGTGAGTCAGGCAGCGGGAGGAGCACAGATACGCAGTATTTT.

This clonotype was detected many times. V gene TRBV5-1 combines with J gene TRBJ2-2, with 7 bases that match TRBD1. The CDR3 loop spans 16 amino acids. The trim removed 3 bases at V and 3 bases at J, leaving 8 bases unmatched. The V gene's germline CDR1 is SGHRS and CDR2 YFSETQ. In DNA form, the CDR3 reads TGCGCCAGCAGCTGGGGGACAGTCCTGTACACCGGGGAGCTGTTTTTT. Amino acids: CASSWGTVLYTGELFF.

This clonotype showed up many times. This CDR3 reads CASSPLAGGSNEQFF. CDR3 DNA: TGTGCCAGCAGTCCCCTAGCGGGAGGGAGCAATGAGCAGTTCTTC. The chain is built from TRBV6-1 and TRBJ2-1; 12 nucleotides agree with TRBD2. Germline CDR1 reads MNHNS; CDR2 reads SASEGT. CDR3 length equals 15 residues. The ends lost 5 bases at V and 6 bases at J; junction bases unmatched: 5.

This clonotype came up a few times. V usage is TRBV13 and J usage is TRBJ2-3, with 8 bases matching TRBD1. The CDR3 loop spans 15 amino acids. With V trimmed by 3 bases and J by 5 bases, 7 bases remained unmatched. CDR1 is PRHDT, CDR2 FYEKMQ, per germline (reference sequence). The CDR3 DNA is TGTGCCAGCAGCTTGGCAGGGACAGGTCTAGATACGCAGTATTTT. It yields the protein CASSLAGTGLDTQYF.

By sample share, this clonotype is medium-sized (0.01 to 0.1%). The chain has TRBV5-1 and TRBJ2-1, with D maybe TRBD2 (6 bases). Germline loops: CDR1 SGHRS, CDR2 YFSETQ. The CDR3 covers 16 residues. Trimming took 0 bases from V and 2 from J, leaving 12 bases between them. DNA for the CDR3: TGCGCCAGCAGCTTGGGCCCGCGGACTACCTACAATGAGCAGTTCTTC. This sequence encodes CASSLGPRTTYNEQFF.

This clonotype was seen ten or more times. The rearrangement uses TRBV18 and TRBJ2-7; maybe TRBD2 (6 bases). Per germline, CDR1 KGHSH and CDR2 LQKENI. The CDR3 is 15 amino acids. V was clipped by 0 bases and J by 1 base, with 10 bases between them. The CDR3 coding sequence is TGTGCCAGCTCACCACCCGGGAGTGGGTCCTACGAGCAGTACTTC. As protein: CASSPPGSGSYEQYF.

A few counts support this clonotype. The chain is built from TRBV7-8 and TRBJ2-1; D is perhaps TRBD1 or TRBD2 (5 bases each). Trimming removed 5 bases from V and 6 bases from J, with 11 bases in between. The germline V gene has CDR1 SGHVS and CDR2 FQNEAQ. There are 13 residues in the CDR3. In DNA, the CDR3 is TGTGCCAGCAGCCTCGGGACCGTCAATGAGCAGTTCTTC. This sequence encodes CASSLGTVNEQFF.

This clonotype was seen only a few times. The chain links TRBV3-1 to TRBJ1-4, with a tentative D call TRBD1 (6 bases). The germline V and J ends were trimmed by 11 bases and 8 bases, with 30 bases remaining between them. CDR1 and CDR2 from the germline V gene are LGHDT and YNNKEL (reference sequence). The CDR3 contains 17 residues. For the CDR3, the DNA is TGTGCCTGCTCCCCGTACCCTAAAGGACAGCGTGGCGAAAAACTGTTTTTT. Residues: CACSPYPKGQRGEKLFF.

In its sample, this clonotype was seen many times. The J gene is TRBJ1-3, the V gene TRBV7-9; no clear D. CDR3 length equals 13 residues. In germline, CDR1 is SEHNR, CDR2 FQNEAQ (reference sequence). V gave up 4 bases and J gave up 1 base, with 5 bases separating them. The CDR3 sequence is CASSSLSGNTIYF. DNA of the CDR3: TGTGCCAGCAGCTCGCTATCTGGAAACACCATATATTTT.

With regard to this clonotype: Because it lacks the conserved phenylalanine or tryptophan at the end, this CDR3 is likely a read error. The V call is TRBV12-3 or TRBV12-4, the J call TRBJ1-4, with D unresolved. CDR3 length: 14 amino acids. The V end lost 7 bases, the J end lost 6 bases, and 15 bases lay between the germline ends. DNA of the CDR3: TGTGCCAGCACCCTAGTCGGAGTGGATGAAAAACTGTTTTAT. Amino acids: CASTLVGVDEKLFY.

This clonotype was counted many times. The chain couples TRBV27 to TRBJ2-1; perhaps TRBD2 as D (6 bases). Germline values: CDR1 MNHEY, CDR2 SMNVEV (reference sequence). The CDR3 runs to 16 residues. Trimming took 2 bases from V and 8 from J, leaving 19 bases between them. DNA of the CDR3: TGTGCCAGCAGTTTAAACCTGGGAGGACGTACAGATGAGCAGTTCTTC. Protein: CASSLNLGGRTDEQFF.

This clonotype has a count of ten or more. The chain recombines TRBV6-5 with TRBJ2-5, with D unclear. This CDR3 comprises 18 residues. Trimming shortened V by 1 base and J by 5 bases, and 23 bases separated the two germline ends. The germline CDR1 and CDR2 sequences are MNHEY and SVGAGI. CDR3 sequence: CASSYYTPSDPSAETQYF. The CDR3 DNA is TGTGCCAGCAGTTACTACACCCCCTCGGACCCCTCCGCGGAGACCCAGTACTTC.

With respect to this clonotype: At one end, the junction sequence differs from germline, possibly due to a read error. The rearrangement uses TRBV5-1 and TRBJ2-1, with D possibly being TRBD1 or TRBD2 (7 bases each). Germline V gene lookup returns CDR1 SGHRS and CDR2 YFSETQ. This CDR3 comprises 16 residues. CDR3 sequence: CASSGGAGTGANQQFF. The CDR3 DNA sequence: TGCGCCAGCAGCGGGGGGGCCGGCACAGGGGCCAATCAGCAGTTCTTC.